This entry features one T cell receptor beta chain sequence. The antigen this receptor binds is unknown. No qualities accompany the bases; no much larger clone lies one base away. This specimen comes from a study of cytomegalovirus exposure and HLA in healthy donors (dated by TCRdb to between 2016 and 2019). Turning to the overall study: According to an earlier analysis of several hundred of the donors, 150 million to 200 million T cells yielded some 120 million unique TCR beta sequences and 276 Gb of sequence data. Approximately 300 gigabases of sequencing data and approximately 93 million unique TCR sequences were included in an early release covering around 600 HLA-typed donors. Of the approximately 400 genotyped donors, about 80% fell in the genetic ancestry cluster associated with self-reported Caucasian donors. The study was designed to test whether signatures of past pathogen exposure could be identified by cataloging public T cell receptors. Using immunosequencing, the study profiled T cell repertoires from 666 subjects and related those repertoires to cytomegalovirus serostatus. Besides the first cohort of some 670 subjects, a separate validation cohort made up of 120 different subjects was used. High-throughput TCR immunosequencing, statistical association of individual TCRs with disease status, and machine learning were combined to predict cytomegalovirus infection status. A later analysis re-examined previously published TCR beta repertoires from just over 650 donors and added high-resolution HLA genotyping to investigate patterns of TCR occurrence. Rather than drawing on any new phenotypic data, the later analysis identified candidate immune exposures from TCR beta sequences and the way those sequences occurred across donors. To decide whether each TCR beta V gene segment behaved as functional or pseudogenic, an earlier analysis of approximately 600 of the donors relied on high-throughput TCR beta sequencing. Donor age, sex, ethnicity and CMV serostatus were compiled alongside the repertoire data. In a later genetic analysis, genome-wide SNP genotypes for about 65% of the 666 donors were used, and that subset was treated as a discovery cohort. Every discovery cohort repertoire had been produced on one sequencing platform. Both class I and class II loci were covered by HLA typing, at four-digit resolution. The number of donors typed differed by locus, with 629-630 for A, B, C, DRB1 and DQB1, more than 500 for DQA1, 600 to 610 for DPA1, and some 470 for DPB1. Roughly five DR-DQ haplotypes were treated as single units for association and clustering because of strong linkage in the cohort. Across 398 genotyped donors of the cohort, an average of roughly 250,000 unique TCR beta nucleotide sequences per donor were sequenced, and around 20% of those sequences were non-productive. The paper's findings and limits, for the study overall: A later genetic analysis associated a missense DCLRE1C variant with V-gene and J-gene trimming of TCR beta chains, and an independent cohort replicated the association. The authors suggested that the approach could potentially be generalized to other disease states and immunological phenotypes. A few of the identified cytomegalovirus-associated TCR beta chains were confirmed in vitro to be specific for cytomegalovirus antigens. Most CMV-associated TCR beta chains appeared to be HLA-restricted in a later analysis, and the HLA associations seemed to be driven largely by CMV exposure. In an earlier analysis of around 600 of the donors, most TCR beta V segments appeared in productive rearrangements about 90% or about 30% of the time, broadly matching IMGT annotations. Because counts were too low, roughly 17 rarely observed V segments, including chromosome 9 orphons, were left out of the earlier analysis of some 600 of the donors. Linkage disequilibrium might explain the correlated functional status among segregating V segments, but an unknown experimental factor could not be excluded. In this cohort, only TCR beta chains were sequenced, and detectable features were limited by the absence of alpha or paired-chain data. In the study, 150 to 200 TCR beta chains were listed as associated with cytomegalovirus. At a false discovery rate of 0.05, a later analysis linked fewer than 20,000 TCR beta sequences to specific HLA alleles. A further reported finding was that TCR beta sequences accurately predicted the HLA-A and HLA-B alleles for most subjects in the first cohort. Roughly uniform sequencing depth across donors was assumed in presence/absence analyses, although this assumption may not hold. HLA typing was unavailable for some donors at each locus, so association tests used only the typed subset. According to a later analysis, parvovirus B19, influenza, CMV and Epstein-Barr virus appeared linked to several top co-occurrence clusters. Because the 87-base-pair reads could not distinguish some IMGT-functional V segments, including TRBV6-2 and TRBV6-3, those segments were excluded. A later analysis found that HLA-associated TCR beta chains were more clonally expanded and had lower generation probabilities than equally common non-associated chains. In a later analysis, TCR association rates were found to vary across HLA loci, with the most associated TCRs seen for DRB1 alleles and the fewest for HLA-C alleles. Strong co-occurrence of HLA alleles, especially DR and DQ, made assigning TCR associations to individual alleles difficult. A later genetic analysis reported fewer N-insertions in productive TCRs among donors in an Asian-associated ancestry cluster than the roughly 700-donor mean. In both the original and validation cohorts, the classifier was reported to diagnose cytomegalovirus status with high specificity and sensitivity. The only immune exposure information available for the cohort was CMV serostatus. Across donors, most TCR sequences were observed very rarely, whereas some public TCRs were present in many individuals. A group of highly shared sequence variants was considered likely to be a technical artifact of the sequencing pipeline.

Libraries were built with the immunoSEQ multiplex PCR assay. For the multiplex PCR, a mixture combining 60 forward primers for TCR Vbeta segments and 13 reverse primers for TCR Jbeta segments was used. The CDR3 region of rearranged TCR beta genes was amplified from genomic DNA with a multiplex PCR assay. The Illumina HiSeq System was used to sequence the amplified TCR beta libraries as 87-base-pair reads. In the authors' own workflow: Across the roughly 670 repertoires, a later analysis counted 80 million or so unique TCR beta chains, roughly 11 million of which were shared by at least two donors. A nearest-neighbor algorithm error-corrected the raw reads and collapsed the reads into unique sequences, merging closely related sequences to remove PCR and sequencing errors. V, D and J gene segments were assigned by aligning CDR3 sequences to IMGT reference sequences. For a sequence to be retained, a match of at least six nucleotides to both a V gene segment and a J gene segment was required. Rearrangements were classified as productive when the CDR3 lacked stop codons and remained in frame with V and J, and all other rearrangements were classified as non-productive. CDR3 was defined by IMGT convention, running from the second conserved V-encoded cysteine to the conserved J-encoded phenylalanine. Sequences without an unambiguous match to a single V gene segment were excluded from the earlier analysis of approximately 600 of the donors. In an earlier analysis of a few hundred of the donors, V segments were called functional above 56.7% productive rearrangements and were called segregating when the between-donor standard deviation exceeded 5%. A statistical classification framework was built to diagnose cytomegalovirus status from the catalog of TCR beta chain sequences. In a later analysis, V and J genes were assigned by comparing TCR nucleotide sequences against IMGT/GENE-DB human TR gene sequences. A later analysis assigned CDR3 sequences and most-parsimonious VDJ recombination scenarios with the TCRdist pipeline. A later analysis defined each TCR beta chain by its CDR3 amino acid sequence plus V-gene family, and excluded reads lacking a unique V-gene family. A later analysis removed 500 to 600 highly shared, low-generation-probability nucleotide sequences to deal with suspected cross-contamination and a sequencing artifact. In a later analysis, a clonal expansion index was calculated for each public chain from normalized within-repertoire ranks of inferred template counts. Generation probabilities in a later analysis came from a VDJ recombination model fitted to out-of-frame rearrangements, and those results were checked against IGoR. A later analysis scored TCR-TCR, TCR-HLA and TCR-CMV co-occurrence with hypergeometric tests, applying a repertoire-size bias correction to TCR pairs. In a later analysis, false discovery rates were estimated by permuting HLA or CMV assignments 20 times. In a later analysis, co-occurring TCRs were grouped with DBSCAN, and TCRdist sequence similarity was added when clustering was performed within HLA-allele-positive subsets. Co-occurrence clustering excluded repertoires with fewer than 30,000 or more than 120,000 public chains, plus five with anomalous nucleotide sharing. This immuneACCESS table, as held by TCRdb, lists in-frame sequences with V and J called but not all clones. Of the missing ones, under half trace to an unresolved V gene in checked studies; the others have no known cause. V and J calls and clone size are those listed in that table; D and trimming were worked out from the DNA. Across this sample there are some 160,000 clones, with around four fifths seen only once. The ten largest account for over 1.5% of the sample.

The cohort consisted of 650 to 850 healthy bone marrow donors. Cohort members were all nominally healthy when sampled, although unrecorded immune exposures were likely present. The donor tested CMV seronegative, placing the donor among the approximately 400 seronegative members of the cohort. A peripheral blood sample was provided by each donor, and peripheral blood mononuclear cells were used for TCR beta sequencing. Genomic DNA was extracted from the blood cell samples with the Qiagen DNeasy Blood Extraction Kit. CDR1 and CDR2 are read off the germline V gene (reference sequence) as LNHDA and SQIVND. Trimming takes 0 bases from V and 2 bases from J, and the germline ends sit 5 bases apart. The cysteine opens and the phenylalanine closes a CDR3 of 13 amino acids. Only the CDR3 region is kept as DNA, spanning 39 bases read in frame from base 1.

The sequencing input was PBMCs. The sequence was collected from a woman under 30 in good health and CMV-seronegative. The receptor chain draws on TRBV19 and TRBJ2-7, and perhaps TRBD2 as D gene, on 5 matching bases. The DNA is TGTGCCAGTAGTATAGAAGCGGCCTACGAGCAGTACTTC. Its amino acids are CASSIEAAYEQYF.